A selection of T cell receptor beta chains follows, all from one sample in a study of cytomegalovirus exposure and HLA in healthy donors. Using immunoSEQ multiplex PCR, the repertoire was profiled, and TCRdb retains in-frame clones only, with some absent. The sample gives about 150,000 clones, roughly three quarters of which show up once; 6.5% to 8.5% is in the top ten. The specimen was PBMCs. The source is a woman in her thirties or forties in good health and CMV-seropositive. Both conserved end residues are part of each CDR3. D genes are given only for firm matches. Size is omitted from some rows. Given values are once, few, many or a class for expanded clones.

v_gene: TRBV6-1
abundance: -
j_gene: TRBJ2-5
d_gene: -
CDR3aa: CASSGRDSQETQYF
CDR3nt: TGTGCCAGCAGTGGGCGGGACAGCCAAGAGACCCAGTACTTC

v_gene: TRBV5-1
abundance: -
j_gene: TRBJ2-1
d_gene: -
CDR3aa: CASSSSDRHNEQFF
CDR3nt: TGCGCCAGCAGCAGCTCCGACAGACATAATGAGCAGTTCTTC

v_gene: TRBV6-1
abundance: -
j_gene: TRBJ1-5
d_gene: -
CDR3aa: CASIFGGSNQPQHF
CDR3nt: TGTGCCAGCATTTTCGGGGGTAGCAATCAGCCCCAGCATTTT

v_gene: TRBV7-2
abundance: few
j_gene: TRBJ1-1
d_gene: -
CDR3aa: CASSLQGMNTEAFF
CDR3nt: TGTGCCAGCAGCTTACAGGGGATGAACACTGAAGCTTTCTTT

v_gene: TRBV2
abundance: -
j_gene: TRBJ1-3
d_gene: TRBD1
CDR3aa: CASRDRVAGNTIYF
CDR3nt: TGTGCCAGCAGGGACAGGGTAGCTGGAAACACCATATATTTT

v_gene: TRBV9
abundance: -
j_gene: TRBJ1-2
d_gene: TRBD1
CDR3aa: CASSTTTGNYGYTF
CDR3nt: TGTGCCAGCAGCACGACGACAGGGAACTATGGCTACACCTTC

v_gene: TRBV5-1
abundance: -
j_gene: TRBJ1-1
d_gene: TRBD1
CDR3aa: CASTSGTVNTEAFF
CDR3nt: TGCGCCAGCACCTCCGGGACAGTTAACACTGAAGCTTTCTTT

v_gene: TRBV2
abundance: -
j_gene: TRBJ1-1
d_gene: -
CDR3aa: CASVATAGSEAFF
CDR3nt: TGTGCCAGCGTGGCAACGGCGGGGTCTGAAGCTTTCTTT

v_gene: TRBV4-1
abundance: -
j_gene: TRBJ2-1
d_gene: TRBD2
CDR3aa: CASSQVGVAGGLYEQFF
CDR3nt: TGCGCCAGCAGCCAAGTAGGTGTAGCGGGGGGGCTTTATGAGCAGTTCTTC

v_gene: TRBV10-1
abundance: -
j_gene: TRBJ2-5
d_gene: -
CDR3aa: CASSESQGEETQYF
CDR3nt: TGCGCCAGCAGTGAGTCGCAGGGCGAAGAGACCCAGTACTTC

v_gene: TRBV5-4
abundance: -
j_gene: TRBJ2-1
d_gene: -
CDR3aa: CASSLGGLIGEQFF
CDR3nt: TGTGCCAGCAGCTTGGGCGGACTCATCGGTGAGCAGTTCTTC

v_gene: TRBV5-1
abundance: few
j_gene: TRBJ2-6
d_gene: -
CDR3aa: CASSSGSGANVLTF
CDR3nt: TGCGCCAGCAGCTCAGGTTCTGGGGCCAACGTCCTGACTTTC

v_gene: TRBV28
abundance: -
j_gene: TRBJ1-5
d_gene: TRBD1
CDR3aa: CASWDRERNQPQHF
CDR3nt: TGTGCCAGCTGGGACAGGGAAAGAAATCAGCCCCAGCATTTT

v_gene: TRBV19
abundance: -
j_gene: TRBJ1-1
d_gene: -
CDR3aa: CASSISTTFRGTEAFF
CDR3nt: TGTGCCAGTAGTATTAGTACTACATTTCGTGGCACTGAAGCTTTCTTT

v_gene: TRBV19
abundance: -
j_gene: TRBJ1-2
d_gene: -
CDR3aa: CASNGQGLGYGYTF
CDR3nt: TGTGCCAGTAATGGTCAGGGGCTCGGCTATGGCTACACCTTC

v_gene: TRBV7-9
abundance: once
j_gene: TRBJ2-5
d_gene: TRBD2
CDR3aa: CASSLMAGEETQYF
CDR3nt: TGTGCCAGCAGCTTAATGGCGGGGGAGGAGACCCAGTACTTC

v_gene: TRBV19
abundance: -
j_gene: TRBJ2-7
d_gene: TRBD1
CDR3aa: CASSILPEAGTAVYEQYF
CDR3nt: TGTGCCAGTAGTATCCTCCCTGAGGCCGGGACAGCAGTCTACGAGCAGTACTTC

v_gene: TRBV18
abundance: few
j_gene: TRBJ1-5
d_gene: -
CDR3aa: CASSAGDQPQHF
CDR3nt: TGTGCCAGCTCCGCCGGGGATCAGCCCCAGCATTTT

v_gene: TRBV2
abundance: -
j_gene: TRBJ1-5
d_gene: -
CDR3aa: CASSEATGHPSNQPQHF
CDR3nt: TGTGCCAGCAGTGAAGCAACCGGACACCCGAGCAATCAGCCCCAGCATTTT

v_gene: TRBV10-3
abundance: -
j_gene: TRBJ1-1
d_gene: -
CDR3aa: CAISGQVGAQNTEAFF
CDR3nt: TGTGCCATCAGTGGGCAGGTGGGAGCCCAGAACACTGAAGCTTTCTTT

v_gene: TRBV30
abundance: -
j_gene: TRBJ2-7
d_gene: TRBD1
CDR3aa: CAWAPGQGAYEQYF
CDR3nt: TGTGCCTGGGCCCCGGGACAGGGGGCCTACGAGCAGTACTTC

v_gene: TRBV9
abundance: -
j_gene: TRBJ2-3
d_gene: TRBD1
CDR3aa: CASSAWTGGLADTQYF
CDR3nt: TGTGCCAGCAGCGCCTGGACAGGGGGTCTTGCAGATACGCAGTATTTT

v_gene: TRBV5-6
abundance: -
j_gene: TRBJ1-6
d_gene: TRBD1
CDR3aa: CASTDRERPLHF
CDR3nt: TGTGCCAGCACCGACAGGGAAAGACCCCTCCACTTT

v_gene: TRBV28
abundance: once
j_gene: TRBJ2-7
d_gene: -
CDR3aa: CASSSPTRLASEQYF
CDR3nt: TGTGCCAGCAGTTCCCCGACGAGGCTAGCGTCAGAGCAGTACTTC

v_gene: TRBV5-6
abundance: -
j_gene: TRBJ1-2
d_gene: -
CDR3aa: CASSTRTAPNYGYTF
CDR3nt: TGTGCCAGCAGCACACGGACAGCTCCTAACTATGGCTACACCTTC

v_gene: TRBV5-6
abundance: few
j_gene: TRBJ1-1
d_gene: TRBD1
CDR3aa: CASSLLDRDRLEAFF
CDR3nt: TGTGCCAGCAGCTTGTTGGACAGGGATCGTCTTGAAGCTTTCTTT

v_gene: TRBV5-6
abundance: -
j_gene: TRBJ2-7
d_gene: -
CDR3aa: CASSLVGGGYEQYF
CDR3nt: TGTGCCAGCAGCTTGGTAGGGGGGGGCTACGAGCAGTACTTC

v_gene: TRBV29-1
abundance: once
j_gene: TRBJ2-1
d_gene: TRBD2
CDR3aa: CSVDGGVGGGINEQFF
CDR3nt: TGCAGCGTTGATGGGGGGGTCGGCGGAGGAATCAATGAGCAGTTCTTC

v_gene: TRBV27
abundance: -
j_gene: TRBJ1-5
d_gene: -
CDR3aa: CASSGGPNQPQHF
CDR3nt: TGTGCCAGCAGCGGAGGTCCGAATCAGCCCCAGCATTTT

v_gene: TRBV29-1
abundance: -
j_gene: TRBJ2-5
d_gene: TRBD2
CDR3aa: CSVVLAGEETQYF
CDR3nt: TGCAGCGTTGTATTAGCGGGGGAGGAGACCCAGTACTTC

v_gene: TRBV19
abundance: -
j_gene: TRBJ1-5
d_gene: -
CDR3aa: CASRVGHRSNQPQHF
CDR3nt: TGTGCCAGTAGGGTGGGACATCGTAGCAATCAGCCCCAGCATTTT

v_gene: TRBV5-4
abundance: -
j_gene: TRBJ2-1
d_gene: -
CDR3aa: CASSPPGYNEQFF
CDR3nt: TGTGCCAGCAGCCCCCCGGGCTACAATGAGCAGTTCTTC

v_gene: TRBV6-5
abundance: -
j_gene: TRBJ1-2
d_gene: -
CDR3aa: CASSPGREGGYTF
CDR3nt: TGTGCCAGCAGTCCCGGGAGGGAGGGTGGCTACACCTTC

v_gene: TRBV4-2
abundance: -
j_gene: TRBJ1-2
d_gene: -
CDR3aa: CASSPGPAGGGNYGYTF
CDR3nt: TGTGCCAGCAGCCCAGGTCCAGCCGGGGGAGGAAACTATGGCTACACCTTC